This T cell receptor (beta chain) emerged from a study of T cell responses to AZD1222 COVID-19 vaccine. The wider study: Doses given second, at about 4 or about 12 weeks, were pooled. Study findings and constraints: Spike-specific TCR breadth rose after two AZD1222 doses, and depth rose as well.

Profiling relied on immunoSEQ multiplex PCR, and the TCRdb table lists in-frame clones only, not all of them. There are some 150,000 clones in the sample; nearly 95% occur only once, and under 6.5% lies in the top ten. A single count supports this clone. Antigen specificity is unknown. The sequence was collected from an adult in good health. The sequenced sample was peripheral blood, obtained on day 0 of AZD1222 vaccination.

In DNA form, the CDR3 reads TGTGCCAGCAGTGTACAGGGTAACGAGCAGTACTTC. This gives the protein CASSVQGNEQYF. The rearrangement links TRBV28 to TRBJ2-7, with TRBD1 as a possible D gene (6 bases). V dropped 5 bases and J dropped 5 bases, with 10 bases sitting between them. Germline V CDR1 and CDR2: MDHEN, SYDVKM. The CDR3 totals 12 residues. The full variable domain, rest sourced from reference TRBV28 and TRBJ2-7, is DVKVTQSSRYLVKRTGEKVFLECVQDMDHENMFWYRQDPGLGLRLIYFSYDVKMKEKGDIPEGYSVSREKKERFSLILESASTNQTSMYLCASSVQGNEQYFGPGTRLTVT.